The entry below gives a single T cell receptor (beta chain) sequence along with its context. The cohort comprised adults aged roughly 18 to 95 years residing in about 25 US areas. The entry originates in a study of blood T cell repertoires in COVID-19. Per the germline V gene, CDR1 is MNHNS and CDR2 is SASEGT. The length of the CDR3 is 16 residues. The V segment lost 1 base and the J segment 2 bases; nucleotides outside the gene matches: 5. The method was immunoSEQ multiplex PCR; TCRdb's version includes in-frame clones alone and lacks a portion of them. The table lists about 190,000 clones, roughly 83% of them singletons, with more than 2.5% in the top ten.

The sample comprised PBMCs or T cells enriched from blood (not recorded which). The V gene is TRBV6-1, the J gene TRBJ1-5; 7 bases align to TRBD1. The clonotype originates from a woman under 40 who had recovered from COVID-19. CDR3 amino acids: CASSEGQGLGNQPQHF. The CDR3 DNA reads as TGTGCCAGCAGTGAAGGACAGGGTCTGGGCAATCAGCCCCAGCATTTT.